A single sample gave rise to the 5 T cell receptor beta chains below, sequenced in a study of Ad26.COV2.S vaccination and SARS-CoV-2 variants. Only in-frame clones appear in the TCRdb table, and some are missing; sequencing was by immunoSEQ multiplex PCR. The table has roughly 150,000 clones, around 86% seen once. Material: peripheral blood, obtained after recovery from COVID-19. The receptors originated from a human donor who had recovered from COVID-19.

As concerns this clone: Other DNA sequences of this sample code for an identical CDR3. CDR3 bases: TGTGCCAGCAGGGACCGCTCCTACGAGCAGTACTTC. Translated, it gives CASRDRSYEQYF. The rearrangement joins TRBV2 to TRBJ2-7; D gene uncertain. CDR3 length equals 12 residues. Germline values: CDR1 SNHLY, CDR2 FYNNEI. V was clipped by 6 bases and J by 0 bases, with 6 bases between them.

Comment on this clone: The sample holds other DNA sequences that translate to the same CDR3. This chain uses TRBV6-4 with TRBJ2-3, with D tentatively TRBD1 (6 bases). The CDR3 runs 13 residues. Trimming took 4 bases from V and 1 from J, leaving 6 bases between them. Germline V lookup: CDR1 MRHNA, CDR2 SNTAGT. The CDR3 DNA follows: TGTGCCAGCAGTGGGACAGGCACAGATACGCAGTATTTT. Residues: CASSGTGTDTQYF.

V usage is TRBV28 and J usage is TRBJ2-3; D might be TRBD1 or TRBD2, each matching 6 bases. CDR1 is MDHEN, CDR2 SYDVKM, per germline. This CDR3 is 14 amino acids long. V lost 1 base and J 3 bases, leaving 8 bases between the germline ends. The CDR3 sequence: CASSLSGATDTQYF. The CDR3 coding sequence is TGTGCCAGCAGTTTATCGGGGGCAACAGATACGCAGTATTTT.

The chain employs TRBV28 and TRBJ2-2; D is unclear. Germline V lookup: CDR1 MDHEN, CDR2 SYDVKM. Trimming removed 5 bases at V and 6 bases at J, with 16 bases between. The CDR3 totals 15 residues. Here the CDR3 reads CASSPGSNVAGELFF. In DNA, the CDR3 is TGTGCCAGCAGTCCCGGGTCCAACGTGGCCGGGGAGCTGTTTTTT. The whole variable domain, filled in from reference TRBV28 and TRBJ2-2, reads DVKVTQSSRYLVKRTGEKVFLECVQDMDHENMFWYRQDPGLGLRLIYFSYDVKMKEKGDIPEGYSVSREKKERFSLILESASTNQTSMYLCASSPGSNVAGELFFGEGSRLTVL.

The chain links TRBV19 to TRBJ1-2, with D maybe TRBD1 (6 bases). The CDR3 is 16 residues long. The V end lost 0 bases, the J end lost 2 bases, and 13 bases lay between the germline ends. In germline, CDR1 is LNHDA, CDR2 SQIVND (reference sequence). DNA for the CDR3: TGTGCCAGTAGTATAGATCGGCTTGACAGGAACTATGGCTACACCTTC. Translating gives CASSIDRLDRNYGYTF.